The 27 T cell receptor beta chains given below trace back to one sample, sequenced in a study of shared T cell receptors in the human thymus. TCRdb keeps only in-frame clones here, not all; method: immunoSEQ multiplex PCR. In the table there are 500,000 to 850,000 clones, around 87% of which are singletons. The same specimen was also included in a second study, on human thymus T cells.

Input material: thymocytes. The receptors derive from a boy under two years old with a congenital heart defect.

The V gene is TRBV5-1, the J gene TRBJ1-2, with D unresolved. Germline V lookup: CDR1 SGHRS, CDR2 YFSETQ. This CDR3 contains 14 residues. Trimming stripped 4 bases from V and 2 bases from J, with 12 bases between. The DNA for the CDR3 is TGCGCCAGCAGCCCCCTCGAGGTGAACTATGGCTACACCTTC. Protein product: CASSPLEVNYGYTF.

The V call is TRBV7-2, the J call TRBJ2-3; 14 nucleotides align to TRBD2. The germline V gene has CDR1 SGHTA and CDR2 FQGNSA. This CDR3 region has 18 residues. V dropped 1 base and J dropped 5; count of bases not matched to a gene: 8. The DNA of the CDR3 is TGTGCCAGCAGCTTAGGACTAGCGGGAGGGAATGGGGGAGATACGCAGTATTTT. Translation gives CASSLGLAGGNGGDTQYF. The complete variable domain, with remaining parts taken from reference TRBV7-2 and TRBJ2-3, reads GAGVSQSPSNKVTEKGKDVELRCDPISGHTALYWYRQSLGQGLEFLIYFQGNSAPDKSGLPSDRFSAERTGGSVSTLTIQRTQQEDSAVYLCASSLGLAGGNGGDTQYFGPGTRLTVL.

The chain employs TRBV7-4 and TRBJ2-2, with D possibly TRBD2 on 6 matching bases. CDR3 length: 12 amino acids. Germline CDR1 and CDR2: SGHVT and SQSDAQ. Trimming left V 10 bases short and J 7 bases short, with 13 bases between. Written as DNA, the CDR3 is TGTGCCATCCGGGGAGGCAGCGGGGAGCTGTTTTTT. Translated, it gives CAIRGGSGELFF.

The V gene is TRBV4-1, the J gene TRBJ2-1; 7 nucleotides agree with TRBD2. Germline V CDR1 and CDR2: MGHRA, YSYEKL. CDR3 length: 17 amino acids. V lost 3 bases, J lost 3 bases, and 11 bases stayed unmatched. The CDR3 region has the DNA TGCGCCAGCAGCCAGTCTTATGAGCGGGGCCGCTACAATGAGCAGTTCTTC. Translation gives CASSQSYERGRYNEQFF.

The chain combines TRBV14 with TRBJ2-7, with 7 bases matching TRBD1. The J segment lost 2 bases and the V segment lost 4 bases, leaving 5 bases of the junction unmatched. This CDR3 region has 14 residues. Germline V gene data show CDR1 as SGHDN and CDR2 as FVKESK. The CDR3 DNA follows: TGTGCCAGCAGCCGCCGAGGACAGGCCTACGAGCAGTACTTC. Amino acids: CASSRRGQAYEQYF.

This chain joins TRBV10-3 and TRBJ1-1, with 8 positions matching TRBD1. Looked up from germline, CDR1 is ENHRY and CDR2 is SYGVKD. After removal of 3 bases from V and 9 bases from J, the junction contained 9 bases not matched to a gene. The CDR3 covers 14 residues. The CDR3 loop is CAISDLGQGFQAFF. The DNA of the CDR3 is TGTGCCATCAGTGACCTTGGACAGGGCTTTCAAGCTTTCTTT.

This sequence joins TRBV28 and TRBJ2-4; 7 bases map to TRBD2. V was clipped by 0 bases and J by 9 bases; unmatched bases: 11. CDR3 length equals 16 residues. Germline CDR1 MDHEN, CDR2 SYDVKM. The CDR3 sequence: CASSLCNGGGRRIQYF. The CDR3 DNA reads TGTGCCAGCAGTTTATGCAATGGGGGGGGAAGGCGCATTCAGTACTTC.

The chain joins TRBV5-1 to TRBJ1-3; 7 bases are shared with TRBD1. Germline-derived CDR1 and CDR2 are SGHRS and YFSETQ. V trimming: 4 bases; J trimming: 0 bases; junction bases outside the gene matches: 16. The CDR3 has 19 residues. The CDR3 spells CASSPRDRPITDSGNTIYF. CDR3 DNA sequence: TGCGCCAGCAGCCCCCGGGACAGACCTATAACCGACTCTGGAAACACCATATATTTT.

The chain employs TRBV28 and TRBJ1-6; TRBD1 is a possible D gene (6 bases). V was clipped by 7 bases and J by 9 bases, with 19 bases between them. The CDR3 sequence is 15 residues long. Looked up from germline, CDR1 is MDHEN and CDR2 is SYDVKM. The CDR3 nucleotides read TGTGCCAGCACCTGGGGGCAGGGGCCCGTTTCACCCCTCCACTTT. Its translation: CASTWGQGPVSPLHF.

The chain has TRBV9 and TRBJ1-6; 7 positions match TRBD1. The trim removed 0 bases at V and 8 bases at J, leaving 11 bases unmatched. This CDR3 region has 17 residues. CDR1 and CDR2 (germline): SGDLS, YYNGEE. The CDR3: CASSVEEGARVDSPLHF. Written as DNA, the CDR3 is TGTGCCAGCAGCGTAGAGGAGGGGGCTAGGGTAGATTCACCCCTCCACTTT.

The V call is TRBV30, the J call TRBJ2-5; D might be TRBD2 (7 bases). From germline, CDR1 is GTSNPN and CDR2 SVGIG (reference sequence). The length of the CDR3 is 17 residues. V dropped 0 bases and J dropped 5 bases, with 22 bases sitting between them. DNA for the CDR3: TGTGCCTGGAGTGTATATCGGCGGGGGCCGGTGGGGGAGACCCAGTACTTC. Residues: CAWSVYRRGPVGETQYF. The whole variable domain, filled in from reference TRBV30 and TRBJ2-5, reads SQTIHQWPATLVQPVGSPLSLECTVEGTSNPNLYWYRQAAGRGLQLLFYSVGIGQISSEVPQNLSASRPQDRQFILSSKKLLLSDSGFYLCAWSVYRRGPVGETQYFGPGTRLLVL.

The J gene is TRBJ2-1, the V gene TRBV7-2; 13 bases agree with TRBD2. CDR1 and CDR2 (germline): SGHTA, FQGNSA. The CDR3 is made up of 18 amino acids. V shed 4 bases, J shed 5 bases, and the junction held 11 bases outside the gene matches. This chain's CDR3 is CASSSSALAGGPNNEQFF. The CDR3 DNA reads as TGTGCCAGCAGCTCGTCGGCACTAGCGGGAGGGCCGAACAATGAGCAGTTCTTC.

This rearrangement joins TRBV29-1 to TRBJ2-1; D gene unclear. Trimming pared 4 bases from V and 6 bases from J, leaving 16 bases between. CDR3 length: 14 amino acids. Per germline, CDR1 SQVTM and CDR2 ANQGSEA. CDR3 coding DNA: TGCAGCGTTGGGTGGTCCGAGCTATCCAATGAGCAGTTCTTC. Amino acids: CSVGWSELSNEQFF.

The J gene is TRBJ1-1, the V gene TRBV5-5, with D perhaps matching TRBD1 (6 bases). Germline V gene data show CDR1 as SGHKS and CDR2 as YYEKEE (reference sequence). V lost 4 bases to trimming and J lost 4 bases, with 17 bases between them. The CDR3 runs 15 residues. The CDR3 DNA reads as TGTGCCAGCAGCCTCGCGGACAGTGGGGGCACTGAAGCTTTCTTT. As protein: CASSLADSGGTEAFF.

The V gene is TRBV4-3, the J gene TRBJ1-5, with 7 positions matching TRBD1. Germline loops: CDR1 LGHNA, CDR2 YSLEER. This CDR3 has 18 residues. V shed 0 bases, J shed 4 bases, and the junction held 12 bases outside the gene matches. For the CDR3, the DNA is TGCGCCAGCAGCCAAGATCGGGGGAGGACAGGTTTGAATCAGCCCCAGCATTTT. This codes for CASSQDRGRTGLNQPQHF.

J is TRBJ2-5 and V is TRBV28; perhaps TRBD2 as D (6 bases). V lost 3 bases, J lost 5 bases, and 19 bases lay in between. CDR3 size: 16 residues. Per germline, CDR1 MDHEN and CDR2 SYDVKM. CDR3 DNA sequence: TGTGCCAGCAGTTTTACCCCTCCCCCTGCGGGGGAGACCCAGTACTTC. It translates to CASSFTPPPAGETQYF.

The chain uses TRBV5-1 and TRBJ2-5; 10 bases line up with TRBD2. The germline V gene encodes CDR1 SGHRS and CDR2 YFSETQ. The CDR3 is made up of 16 amino acids. V shed 0 bases, J shed 6 bases, and the junction held 8 bases outside the gene matches. This chain's CDR3 is CASSLGTSGGAKTQYF. CDR3 sequence (DNA): TGCGCCAGCAGCTTGGGTACCAGCGGGGGGGCGAAGACCCAGTACTTC. Based on the CDR3 plus reference TRBV5-1 and TRBJ2-5, the full variable domain is KAGVTQTPRYLIKTRGQQVTLSCSPISGHRSVSWYQQTPGQGLQFLFEYFSETQRNKGNFPGRFSGRQFSNSRSEMNVSTLELGDSALYLCASSLGTSGGAKTQYFGPGTRLLVL.

This chain joins TRBV6-8 and TRBJ1-5; possible D gene TRBD1, 5 bases. The CDR3 runs 16 residues. Trimming stripped 2 bases from V and 2 bases from J, with 13 bases between. CDR1 and CDR2 from the germline V gene are MNHGY and SAAAGT. Here the CDR3 reads CASSYALRGCNQPQHF. In DNA, the CDR3 is TGTGCCAGCAGTTACGCGTTAAGGGGCTGCAATCAGCCCCAGCATTTT.

The genes are TRBV6-1 and TRBJ1-2; TRBD1 is a possible D gene (5 bases). Germline CDR1 and CDR2: MNHNS and SASEGT. V was cut by 4 bases and J by 5 bases, with 8 bases left in between. CDR3 size: 12 residues. This CDR3 is CASSGGDYGYTF. The CDR3 DNA follows: TGTGCCAGCAGTGGGGGGGATTATGGCTACACCTTC.

The chain links TRBV15 to TRBJ2-3; 8 bases map to TRBD2. The V gene end was trimmed by 1 base and the J gene end by 2 bases; junction bases not matched to a gene: 5. The germline CDR1 and CDR2 sequences are LNHNV and YYDKDF (reference sequence). The CDR3 is made up of 16 amino acids. This chain's CDR3 is CATSRAHSGATDTQYF. The CDR3 bases are TGTGCCACCAGCAGAGCCCATAGCGGGGCCACAGATACGCAGTATTTT.

The chain combines TRBV9 with TRBJ1-4; D gene uncertain. This CDR3 has 13 residues. Trimming took off 4 bases at V and 5 bases at J, with 9 bases between the two ends. The germline V gene has CDR1 SGDLS and CDR2 YYNGEE. CDR3 sequence (DNA): TGTGCCAGCAGCACCCCAGGCAATGAAAAACTGTTTTTT. Protein product: CASSTPGNEKLFF.

The chain couples TRBV4-1 to TRBJ2-3; 8 bases are a match to TRBD2. The CDR3 runs to 16 residues. V lost 0 bases to trimming and J lost 0 bases; unmatched junction nucleotides: 2. Germline loops: CDR1 MGHRA, CDR2 YSYEKL. CDR3 region: CASSQDSGASTDTQYF. The DNA of the CDR3 is TGCGCCAGCAGCCAAGATAGCGGGGCTAGCACAGATACGCAGTATTTT.

The sample holds one count of this clone. The chain couples TRBV7-9 to TRBJ2-7; D gene unclear. V lost 2 bases to trimming and J lost 0 bases, with 8 bases between them. The CDR3 runs to 14 residues. Germline loops: CDR1 SEHNR, CDR2 FQNEAQ (reference sequence). This CDR3 is CASSLRGTSYEQYF. The CDR3, as DNA: TGTGCCAGCAGCTTACGCGGAACCTCCTACGAGCAGTACTTC. The full variable domain, in which reference TRBV7-9 and TRBJ2-7 provide the parts outside the CDR3, is DTGVSQNPRHKITKRGQNVTFRCDPISEHNRLYWYRQTLGQGPEFLTYFQNEAQLEKSRLLSDRFSAERPKGSFSTLEIQRTEQGDSAMYLCASSLRGTSYEQYFGPGTRLTVT.

The chain links TRBV4-1 to TRBJ2-7, with 8 bases matching TRBD2. This CDR3 region has 16 residues. V gave up 0 bases and J gave up 5 bases; unmatched junction bases: 9. Germline-derived CDR1 and CDR2 are MGHRA and YSYEKL. The CDR3 is CASSQDWGGRFDEQYF. Written as DNA, the CDR3 is TGCGCCAGCAGCCAAGATTGGGGCGGGAGGTTCGACGAGCAGTACTTC.

This clone was seen a single time. The V and J genes are TRBV2 and TRBJ2-7, with TRBD1 as a possible D gene (5 bases). Deletions cut 2 bases from V and 9 bases from J, with 17 bases between. CDR1 is SNHLY, CDR2 FYNNEI, per germline. This CDR3 spans 14 amino acids. The CDR3 DNA follows: TGTGCCAGCAGTGAATGCGGCAGGGCTAAAGGGCAGTACTTC. Protein product: CASSECGRAKGQYF.

V usage is TRBV6-5 and J usage is TRBJ2-7; 7 nucleotides match TRBD2. The V and J ends lost 8 bases and 7 bases, in that order; junction bases with no gene match: 8. The germline CDR1 and CDR2 sequences are MNHEY and SVGAGI. This CDR3 is built from 12 residues. The CDR3 sequence is CASRDYSGEQYF. The CDR3 DNA reads TGTGCCAGCCGGGACTACTCGGGGGAGCAGTACTTC.

The chain employs TRBV28 and TRBJ1-2; 8 bases are shared with TRBD1. The CDR3 contains 14 residues. Germline V gene data show CDR1 as MDHEN and CDR2 as SYDVKM. Trimming cost V 8 bases and J 7 bases; bases outside gene matches: 12. In DNA, the CDR3 is TGTGCCAGCGGGTCGACAGGGGTGAAGTCTGGCTACACCTTC. Residues: CASGSTGVKSGYTF.